This TCR beta chain was sequenced during a study of blood T cell repertoires in COVID-19. For the study at large: COVID-19 samples, acute and convalescent, were from the United States, Italy and Spain. Nucleic acid was either cDNA or gDNA, and it came from T cells, B-cell-depleted T cells, or PBMCs.

As handled by the study authors: Reference gene primer amplification yielded estimated nucleated cell counts. Data came from immunoSEQ multiplex PCR; TCRdb stores just in-frame clones and leaves some out. V and J calls plus clone size are reproduced from that table; the DNA served to infer D and trimming. The sample yields over 30,000 clones, about 91% seen once. Trimming cost V 8 bases and J 2 bases, with 23 bases left between them. The CDR3 runs 17 residues. Germline CDR1 reads KGHSH; CDR2 reads LQKENI. This clonotype was sampled from a human donor in a cohort sampled during active COVID-19. The J gene is TRBJ2-3, the V gene TRBV18; perhaps TRBD1 as D (5 bases). The material sequenced was peripheral blood. The CDR3 nucleotides read TGTGCCAGCCCCCCCCCAGGGCACGGCATATCCACAGATACGCAGTATTTT. Translation gives CASPPPGHGISTDTQYF.